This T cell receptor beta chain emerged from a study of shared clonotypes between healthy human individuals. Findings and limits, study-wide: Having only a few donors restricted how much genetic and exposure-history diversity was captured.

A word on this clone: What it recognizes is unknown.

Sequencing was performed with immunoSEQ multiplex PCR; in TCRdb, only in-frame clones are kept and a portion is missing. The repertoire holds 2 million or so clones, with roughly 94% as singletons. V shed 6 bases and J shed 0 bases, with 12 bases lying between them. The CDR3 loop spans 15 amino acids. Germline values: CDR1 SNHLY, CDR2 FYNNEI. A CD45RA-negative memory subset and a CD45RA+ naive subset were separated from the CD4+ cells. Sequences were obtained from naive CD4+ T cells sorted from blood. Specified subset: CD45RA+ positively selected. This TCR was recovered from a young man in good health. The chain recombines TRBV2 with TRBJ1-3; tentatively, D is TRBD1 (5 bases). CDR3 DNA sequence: TGTGCCAGCAGCGTCGACAGCGTCTCTGGAAACACCATATATTTT. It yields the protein CASSVDSVSGNTIYF.